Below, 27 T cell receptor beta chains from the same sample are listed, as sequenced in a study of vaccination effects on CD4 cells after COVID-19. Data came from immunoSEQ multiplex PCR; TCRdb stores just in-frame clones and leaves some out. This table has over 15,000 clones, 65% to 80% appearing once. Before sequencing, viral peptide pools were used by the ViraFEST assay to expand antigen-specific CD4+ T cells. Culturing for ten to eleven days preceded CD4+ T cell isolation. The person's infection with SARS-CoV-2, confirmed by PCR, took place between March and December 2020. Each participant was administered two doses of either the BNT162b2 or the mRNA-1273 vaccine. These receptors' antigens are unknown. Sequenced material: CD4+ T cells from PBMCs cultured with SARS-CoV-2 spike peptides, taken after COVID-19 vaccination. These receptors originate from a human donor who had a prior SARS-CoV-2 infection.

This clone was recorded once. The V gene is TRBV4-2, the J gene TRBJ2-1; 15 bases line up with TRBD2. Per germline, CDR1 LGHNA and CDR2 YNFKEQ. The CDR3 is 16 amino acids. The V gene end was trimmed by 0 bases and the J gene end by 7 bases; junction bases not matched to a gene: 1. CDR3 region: CASSQEGTSGRNEQFF. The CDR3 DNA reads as TGTGCCAGCAGCCAAGAGGGGACTAGCGGGAGGAATGAGCAGTTCTTC.

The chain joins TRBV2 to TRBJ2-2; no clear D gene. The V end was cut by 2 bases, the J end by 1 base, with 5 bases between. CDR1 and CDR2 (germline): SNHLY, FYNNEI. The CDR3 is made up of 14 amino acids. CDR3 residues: CASSETRNTGELFF. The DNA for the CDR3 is TGTGCCAGCAGTGAAACCAGGAACACCGGGGAGCTGTTTTTT.

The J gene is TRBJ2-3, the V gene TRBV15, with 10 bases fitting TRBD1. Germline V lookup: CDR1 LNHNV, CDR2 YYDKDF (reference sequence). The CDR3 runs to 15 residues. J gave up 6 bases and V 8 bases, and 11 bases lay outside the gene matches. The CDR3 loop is CATSTLDRGSDTQYF. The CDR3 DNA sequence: TGTGCCACCTCCACGTTGGACAGGGGGTCCGATACGCAGTATTTT.

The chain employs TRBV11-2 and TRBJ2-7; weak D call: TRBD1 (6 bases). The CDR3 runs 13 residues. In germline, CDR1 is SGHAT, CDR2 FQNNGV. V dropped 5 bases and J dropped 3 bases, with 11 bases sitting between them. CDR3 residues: CASSPDRFYEQYF. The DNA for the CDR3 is TGTGCCAGCAGCCCGGACAGATTCTACGAGCAGTACTTC.

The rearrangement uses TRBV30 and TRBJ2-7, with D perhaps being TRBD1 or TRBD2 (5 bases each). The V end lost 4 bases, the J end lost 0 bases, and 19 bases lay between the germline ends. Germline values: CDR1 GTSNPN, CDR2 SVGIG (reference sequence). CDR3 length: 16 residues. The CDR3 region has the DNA TGTGCCTGGACCGGGCCCGGGGAAAGGGGCTCCTACGAGCAGTACTTC. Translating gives CAWTGPGERGSYEQYF.

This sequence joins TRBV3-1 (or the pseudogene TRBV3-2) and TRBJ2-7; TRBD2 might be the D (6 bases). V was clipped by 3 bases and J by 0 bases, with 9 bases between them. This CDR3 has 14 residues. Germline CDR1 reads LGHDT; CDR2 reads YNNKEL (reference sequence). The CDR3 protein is CASSHSGSSYEQYF. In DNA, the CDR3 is TGTGCCAGCAGCCATAGCGGAAGCTCCTACGAGCAGTACTTC.

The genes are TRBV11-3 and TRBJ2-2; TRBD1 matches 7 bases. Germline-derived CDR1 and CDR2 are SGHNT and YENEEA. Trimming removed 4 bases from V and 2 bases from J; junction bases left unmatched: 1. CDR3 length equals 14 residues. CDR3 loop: CASSSGGNTGELFF. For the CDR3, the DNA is TGTGCCAGCAGCTCAGGGGGTAACACCGGGGAGCTGTTTTTT. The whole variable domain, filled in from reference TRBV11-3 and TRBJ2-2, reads EAGVVQSPRYKIIEKKQPVAFWCNPISGHNTLYWYLQNLGQGPELLIRYENEEAVDDSQLPKDRFSAERLKGVDSTLKIQPAELGDSAVYLCASSSGGNTGELFFGEGSRLTVL.

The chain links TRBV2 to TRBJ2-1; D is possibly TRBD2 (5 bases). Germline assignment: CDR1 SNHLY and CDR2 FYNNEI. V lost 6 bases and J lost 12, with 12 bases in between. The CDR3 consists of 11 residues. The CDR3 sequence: CASSVGAAQFF. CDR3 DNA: TGTGCCAGCAGCGTGGGAGCGGCGCAGTTCTTC.

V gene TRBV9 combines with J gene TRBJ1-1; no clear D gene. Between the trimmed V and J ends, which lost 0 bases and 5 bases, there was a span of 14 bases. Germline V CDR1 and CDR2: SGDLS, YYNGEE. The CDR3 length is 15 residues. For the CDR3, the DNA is TGTGCCAGCAGCGTAGACACATCCCGGGAGACTGAAGCTTTCTTT. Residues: CASSVDTSRETEAFF.

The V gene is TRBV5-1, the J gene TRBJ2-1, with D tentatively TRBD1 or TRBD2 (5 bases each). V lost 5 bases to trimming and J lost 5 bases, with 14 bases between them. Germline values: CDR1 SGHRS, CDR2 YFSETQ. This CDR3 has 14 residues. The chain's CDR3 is CASREAGAHNEQFF. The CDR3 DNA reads TGCGCCAGCAGGGAGGCCGGGGCCCACAATGAGCAGTTCTTC. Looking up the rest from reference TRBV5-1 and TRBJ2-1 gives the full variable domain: KAGVTQTPRYLIKTRGQQVTLSCSPISGHRSVSWYQQTPGQGLQFLFEYFSETQRNKGNFPGRFSGRQFSNSRSEMNVSTLELGDSALYLCASREAGAHNEQFFGPGTRLTVL.

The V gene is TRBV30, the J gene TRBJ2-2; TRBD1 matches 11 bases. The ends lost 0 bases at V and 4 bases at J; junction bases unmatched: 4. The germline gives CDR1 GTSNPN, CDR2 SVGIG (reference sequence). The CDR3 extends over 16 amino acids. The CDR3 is CAWSVGTGGRTGELFF. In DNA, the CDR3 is TGTGCCTGGAGTGTGGGGACAGGGGGTCGCACCGGGGAGCTGTTTTTT.

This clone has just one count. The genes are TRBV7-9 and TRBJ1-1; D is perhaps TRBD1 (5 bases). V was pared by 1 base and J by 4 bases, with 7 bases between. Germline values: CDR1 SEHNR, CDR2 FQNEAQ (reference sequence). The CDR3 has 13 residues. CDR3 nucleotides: TGTGCCAGCAGCTTAGGCCAGGGCACTGAAGCTTTCTTT. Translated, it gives CASSLGQGTEAFF.

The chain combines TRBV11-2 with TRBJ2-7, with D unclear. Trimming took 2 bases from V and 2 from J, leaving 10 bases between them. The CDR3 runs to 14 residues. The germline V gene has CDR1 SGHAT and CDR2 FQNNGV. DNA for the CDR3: TGTGCCAGCAGCTTACAGGTAGTGGCCTACGAGCAGTACTTC. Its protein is CASSLQVVAYEQYF.

CDR3 region: CASSQLAGFTDTQYF. The DNA for the CDR3 is TGTGCCAGCAGCCAACTAGCGGGGTTCACAGATACGCAGTATTTT. The chain couples TRBV3-1 (or the pseudogene TRBV3-2) to TRBJ2-3, with 9 bases that match TRBD2. Germline V gene sequence: CDR1 LGHDT, CDR2 YNNKEL (reference sequence). The CDR3 has 15 amino acids. V shed 2 bases and J 2 bases; nucleotides not matched to a gene: 2.

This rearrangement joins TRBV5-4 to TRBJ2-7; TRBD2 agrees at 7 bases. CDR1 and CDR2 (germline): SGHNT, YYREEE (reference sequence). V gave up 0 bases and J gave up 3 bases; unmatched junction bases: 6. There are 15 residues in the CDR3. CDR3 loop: CASSLGLAEIYEQYF. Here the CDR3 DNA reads TGTGCCAGCAGCTTGGGGCTAGCGGAAATCTACGAGCAGTACTTC.

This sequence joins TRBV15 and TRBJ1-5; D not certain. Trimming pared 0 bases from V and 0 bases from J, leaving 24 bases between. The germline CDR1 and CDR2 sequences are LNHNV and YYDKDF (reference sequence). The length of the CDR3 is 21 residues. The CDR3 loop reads CATSRDLLTWSQGYSNQPQHF. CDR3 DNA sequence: TGTGCCACCAGCAGAGACCTCCTTACATGGAGCCAAGGTTATAGCAATCAGCCCCAGCATTTT.

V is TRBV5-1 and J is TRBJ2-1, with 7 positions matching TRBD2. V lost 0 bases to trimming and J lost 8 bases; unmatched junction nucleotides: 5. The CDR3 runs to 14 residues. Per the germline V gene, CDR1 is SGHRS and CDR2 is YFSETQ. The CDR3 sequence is CASSLVGGGYEQFF. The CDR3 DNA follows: TGCGCCAGCAGCTTGGTTGGCGGGGGATATGAGCAGTTCTTC.

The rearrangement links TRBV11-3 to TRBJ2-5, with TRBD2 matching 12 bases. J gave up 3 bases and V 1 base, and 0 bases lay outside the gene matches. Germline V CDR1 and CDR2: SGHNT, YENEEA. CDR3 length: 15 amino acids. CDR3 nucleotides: TGTGCCAGCAGCTTAGGACTAGCGGGAGAAGAGACCCAGTACTTC. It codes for CASSLGLAGEETQYF.

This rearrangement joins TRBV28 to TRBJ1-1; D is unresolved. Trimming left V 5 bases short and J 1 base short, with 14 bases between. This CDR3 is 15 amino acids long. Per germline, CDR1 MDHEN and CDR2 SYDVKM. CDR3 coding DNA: TGTGCCAGCAGTCCCAATTTGGGTAGGAACACTGAAGCTTTCTTT. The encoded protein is CASSPNLGRNTEAFF.

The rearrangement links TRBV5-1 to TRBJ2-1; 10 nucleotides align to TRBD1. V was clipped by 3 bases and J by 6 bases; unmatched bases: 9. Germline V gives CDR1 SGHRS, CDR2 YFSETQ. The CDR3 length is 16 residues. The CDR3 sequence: CASSSPGQGGGNEQFF. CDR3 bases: TGCGCCAGCAGCTCCCCCGGACAGGGGGGAGGCAATGAGCAGTTCTTC.

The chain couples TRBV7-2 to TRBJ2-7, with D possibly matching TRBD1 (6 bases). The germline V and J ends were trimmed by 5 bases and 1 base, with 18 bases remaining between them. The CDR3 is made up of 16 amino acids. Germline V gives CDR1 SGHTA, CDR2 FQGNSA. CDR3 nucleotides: TGTGCCAGCAGCCTAAGCCCGGGACAAAATTCCTACGAGCAGTACTTC. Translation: CASSLSPGQNSYEQYF.

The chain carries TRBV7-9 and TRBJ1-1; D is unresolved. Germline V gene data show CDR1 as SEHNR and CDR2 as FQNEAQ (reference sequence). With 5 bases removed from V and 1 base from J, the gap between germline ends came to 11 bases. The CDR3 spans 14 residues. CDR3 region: CASSPVRENTEAFF. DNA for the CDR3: TGTGCCAGCAGCCCGGTTCGCGAGAACACTGAAGCTTTCTTT. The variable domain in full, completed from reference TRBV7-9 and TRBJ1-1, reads DTGVSQNPRHKITKRGQNVTFRCDPISEHNRLYWYRQTLGQGPEFLTYFQNEAQLEKSRLLSDRFSAERPKGSFSTLEIQRTEQGDSAMYLCASSPVRENTEAFFGQGTRLTVV.

In nucleotides, the CDR3 is TGTGCCAGCAGCCAAGATCAGGGATTGGGTGGAAACACCATATATTTT. Translating it yields CASSQDQGLGGNTIYF. The chain links TRBV4-2 to TRBJ1-3, with D perhaps TRBD1 (5 bases). The germline V gene encodes CDR1 LGHNA and CDR2 YNFKEQ. Trimming took off 0 bases at V and 3 bases at J, with 12 bases between the two ends. The CDR3 has 16 amino acids.

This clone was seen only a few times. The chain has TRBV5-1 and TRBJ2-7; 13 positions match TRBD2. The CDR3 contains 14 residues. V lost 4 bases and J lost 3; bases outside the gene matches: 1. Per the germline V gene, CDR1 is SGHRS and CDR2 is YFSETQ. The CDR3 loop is CASSGLAGDYEQYF. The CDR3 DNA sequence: TGCGCCAGCAGCGGACTAGCGGGGGACTACGAGCAGTACTTC.

The CDR3 loop is CASSLAEVVETQYF. The CDR3 DNA sequence: TGTGCCAGCAGCTTAGCGGAAGTAGTAGAGACCCAGTACTTC. J is TRBJ2-5 and V is TRBV7-2; unclear D gene. V lost 0 bases, J lost 4 bases, and 9 bases lay in between. The CDR3 runs 14 residues. Germline values: CDR1 SGHTA, CDR2 FQGNSA. The whole variable domain, remainder taken from reference TRBV7-2 and TRBJ2-5, is GAGVSQSPSNKVTEKGKDVELRCDPISGHTALYWYRQSLGQGLEFLIYFQGNSAPDKSGLPSDRFSAERTGGSVSTLTIQRTQQEDSAVYLCASSLAEVVETQYFGPGTRLLVL.

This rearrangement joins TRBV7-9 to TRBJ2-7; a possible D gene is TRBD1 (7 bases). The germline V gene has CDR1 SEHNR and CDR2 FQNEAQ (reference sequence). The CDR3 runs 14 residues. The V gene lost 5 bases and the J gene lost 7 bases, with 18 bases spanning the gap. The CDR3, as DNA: TGTGCCAGCAGCCTTAACATTCCAGGGGGGGAGCAGTACTTC. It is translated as CASSLNIPGGEQYF.

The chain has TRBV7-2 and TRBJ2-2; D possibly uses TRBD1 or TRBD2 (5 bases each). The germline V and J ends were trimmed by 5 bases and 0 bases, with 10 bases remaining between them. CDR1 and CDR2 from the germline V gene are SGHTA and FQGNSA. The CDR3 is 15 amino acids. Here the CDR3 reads CASSRDGSNTGELFF. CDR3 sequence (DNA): TGTGCCAGCAGCCGGGACGGCTCGAACACCGGGGAGCTGTTTTTT.